What follows is one T cell receptor (beta chain) and its context. The antigen is unknown. Single viable CD3+CD4+CD8-CD45RO+ cells were sorted as the memory CD4+ T cells. Donors' CMV status reflects serum IgG against pp150, pp28, p38, p52. The record originates from a study of memory CD4+ T cells and cytomegalovirus serostatus. Study as a whole: Healthy Belgian adult donors included roughly ten CMV-positive and fewer than 25 CMV-negative people.

Study-wide results and caveats: Suggested: most of the CMV-linked TCR signature lies in CD4+ memory cells.

Generated by immunoSEQ multiplex PCR, the TCRdb table keeps only in-frame clones and is missing some. In the table there are 46,000 or so clones, roughly 73% of which are singletons. Unmatched junction bases numbered 14, after V lost 8 bases and J lost 6 bases. The CDR3 consists of 16 residues. Germline V gene lookup returns CDR1 MRHNA and CDR2 SNTAGT. This TCR was recovered from an adult in good health and CMV-seronegative. Sequenced input: memory CD4+ T cells from blood. The rearrangement uses TRBV6-4 and TRBJ2-2; 8 nucleotides match TRBD2. The CDR3 is CASSWGTGGPPGELFF. The DNA for the CDR3 is TGTGCCAGCTCCTGGGGTACGGGGGGGCCACCCGGGGAGCTGTTTTTT.